Below are 17 T cell receptor beta chains sequenced from a single sample in a study of T-cell memory formation after mild COVID-19. Using its own MiXCR run on the 5' RACE reads, TCRdb lists one record per CDR3 protein. The table shows 450,000 to 700,000 distinct CDR3 sequences, with 15% to 20% occurring only once. Sequenced material: PBMCs or a T cell subset sorted from them (not recorded which). These receptors came from an adult woman who had mild COVID-19 (a few samples of this study predate the infection). Cell type and time point are not known.

A few counts support this clonotype. The gene calls are TRBV12-3 or TRBV12-4 and TRBJ2-7; D is uncertain. This CDR3 region has 15 residues. The V gene lost 3 bases and the J gene lost 0 bases, with 12 bases spanning the gap. CDR3 nucleotides: TGTGCCAGCAGTTTTAGCCCGGCTACCTCCTACGAGCAGTACTTC. It is translated as CASSFSPATSYEQYF.

The rearrangement links TRBV11-2 to TRBJ2-5; the match to TRBD1 covers 7 bases. V gave up 0 bases and J gave up 1 base; unmatched junction bases: 5. Germline V gene lookup returns CDR1 SGHAT and CDR2 FQNNGV. The CDR3 consists of 16 residues. The DNA of the CDR3 is TGTGCCAGCAGCTTAGATCCCGGACAGGTCCAAGAGACCCAGTACTTC. Translated, it gives CASSLDPGQVQETQYF.

This clonotype was counted a few times. The chain couples TRBV7-9 to TRBJ2-7; D tentatively reads TRBD1 or TRBD2 (5 bases each). Trimming removed 5 bases from V and 6 bases from J, with 17 bases in between. Germline V gene data show CDR1 as SEHNR and CDR2 as FQNEAQ (reference sequence). The CDR3 consists of 14 residues. The CDR3 DNA reads as TGTGCCAGCAGCCCAGGGACGGCCATTTCCGAGCAGTACTTC. Its protein product is CASSPGTAISEQYF.

Only a few counts were recorded for this clonotype. The chain is built from TRBV12-3 or TRBV12-4 and TRBJ2-1, with 15 nucleotides matching TRBD2. The CDR3 runs to 20 residues. The ends lost 6 bases at V and 0 bases at J; junction bases unmatched: 12. CDR3 loop: CASSSNPGLAGGSSYNEQFF. The CDR3 DNA follows: TGTGCCAGCAGCTCAAATCCGGGACTAGCGGGGGGCAGCTCCTACAATGAGCAGTTCTTC.

This clonotype was detected only a few times. The chain couples TRBV3-1 to TRBJ1-4; no reliable D call. Deletions cut 4 bases from V and 5 bases from J, with 8 bases between. The CDR3 has 13 amino acids. CDR1 is LGHDT and CDR2 is YNNKEL in the germline V gene (reference sequence). CDR3: CASSLRSNEKLFF. The CDR3 bases are TGTGCCAGCAGCCTCCGATCCAATGAAAAACTGTTTTTT.

This chain uses TRBV20-1 with TRBJ2-7; D gene ambiguous. CDR3 length equals 14 residues. CDR1 and CDR2 (germline): DFQATT, SNEGSKA (reference sequence). Trimming took off 0 bases at V and 1 base at J, with 10 bases between the two ends. The CDR3 is CSARDKGWSYEQYF. The CDR3 DNA is TGCAGTGCTAGAGATAAGGGCTGGTCCTACGAGCAGTACTTC.

The V and J genes are TRBV2 and TRBJ2-2, with D possibly TRBD1 on 6 matching bases. CDR1 and CDR2 (germline): SNHLY, FYNNEI. This CDR3 spans 14 amino acids. Trimming stripped 11 bases from V and 1 base from J, with 14 bases between. CDR3 bases: TGTGCCGTCGCATCGGGACAGAACACCGGGGAGCTGTTTTTT. Residues: CAVASGQNTGELFF.

This clonotype was picked up a small number of times. The chain combines TRBV5-1 with TRBJ1-2, with TRBD1 identical over 7 bases. The V gene's germline CDR1 is SGHRS and CDR2 YFSETQ. There are 14 residues in the CDR3. V lost 0 bases to trimming and J lost 4 bases; unmatched junction nucleotides: 3. For the CDR3, the DNA is TGCGCCAGCAGCTTGGAAACAGGGGCCTATGGCTACACCTTC. This encodes CASSLETGAYGYTF.

The chain is built from TRBV4-3 and TRBJ2-7; D gene ambiguous. CDR3 length: 15 amino acids. V was cut by 3 bases and J by 3 bases, with 15 bases left in between. Germline V gene sequence: CDR1 LGHNA, CDR2 YSLEER. As DNA, the CDR3 is TGCGCCAGCAGCCACGACCGCTCGTCATTCTACGAGCAGTACTTC. Amino acids: CASSHDRSSFYEQYF.

This clonotype was picked up a small number of times. V gene TRBV7-9 combines with J gene TRBJ1-4, with D unclear. This CDR3 is built from 10 residues. Germline CDR1 reads SEHNR; CDR2 reads FQNEAQ (reference sequence). V dropped 5 bases and J dropped 10 bases, with 5 bases sitting between them. Here the CDR3 DNA reads TGTGCCAGCAGCGGAATAAAACTGTTTTTT. Protein product: CASSGIKLFF.

The V and J genes are TRBV7-9 and TRBJ2-1; 7 bases agree with TRBD1. This CDR3 has 14 residues. Germline-derived CDR1 and CDR2 are SEHNR and FQNEAQ (reference sequence). V lost 5 bases and J lost 5; bases outside the gene matches: 6. The CDR3 DNA is TGTGCCAGCAGCACGTCCGGGACAGACAATGAGCAGTTCTTC. Its protein product is CASSTSGTDNEQFF.

V gene TRBV6-5 combines with J gene TRBJ2-7; D is perhaps TRBD1 or TRBD2 (6 bases each). Germline V CDR1 and CDR2: MNHEY, SVGAGI. V was trimmed by 8 bases and J by 6 bases, leaving 26 bases between them. The CDR3 has 16 residues. The CDR3 sequence is CASGPTSGALIREQYF. The CDR3 DNA reads as TGTGCCAGCGGGCCTACCTCGGGGGCCCTGATCCGCGAGCAGTACTTC.

A few counts support this clonotype. The chain couples TRBV5-6 to TRBJ2-7; D is ambiguous. Trimming pared 0 bases from V and 5 bases from J, leaving 6 bases between. The germline V gene has CDR1 SGHDT and CDR2 YYEEEE. The CDR3 has 12 amino acids. The CDR3 sequence: CASSLGSNEQYF. DNA of the CDR3: TGTGCCAGCAGCTTGGGTTCCAACGAGCAGTACTTC. The full variable domain, its missing parts supplied by reference TRBV5-6 and TRBJ2-7, is DAGVTQSPTHLIKTRGQQVTLRCSPKSGHDTVSWYQQALGQGPQFIFQYYEEEERQRGNFPDRFSGHQFPNYSSELNVNALLLGDSALYLCASSLGSNEQYFGPGTRLTVT.

This clonotype showed up just a few times. V and J are TRBV7-9 and TRBJ2-1; TRBD1 agrees at 7 bases. With 6 bases clipped from V and 8 bases from J, the junction kept 1 base outside the gene matches. Germline-derived CDR1 and CDR2 are SEHNR and FQNEAQ (reference sequence). The CDR3 has 11 residues. CDR3 DNA sequence: TGTGCCAGCAGTCAGGGGGATGAGCAGTTCTTC. Amino acids: CASSQGDEQFF. Full variable domain (remainder filled in from reference TRBV7-9 and TRBJ2-1): DTGVSQNPRHKITKRGQNVTFRCDPISEHNRLYWYRQTLGQGPEFLTYFQNEAQLEKSRLLSDRFSAERPKGSFSTLEIQRTEQGDSAMYLCASSQGDEQFFGPGTRLTVL.

CDR3 sequence (DNA): TGCAGTGCTAGCTTGGGACCGAGCAATCAGCCCCAGCATTTT. It codes for CSASLGPSNQPQHF. The chain combines TRBV20-1 with TRBJ1-5; the D gene is possibly TRBD1 (5 bases). V was shortened by 3 bases and J by 1 base, with 10 bases between the two germline ends. The CDR3 has 14 amino acids. Germline V CDR1 and CDR2: DFQATT, SNEGSKA (reference sequence).

This clonotype showed up just a few times. The chain has TRBV7-3 and TRBJ1-2; D gene unclear. CDR1 and CDR2 (germline): SGHTA, FQGTGA. V gave up 5 bases and J gave up 0 bases, with 10 bases separating them. CDR3 length equals 14 residues. The CDR3 DNA reads TGTGCCAGCAGCGAGATGCCGGCTAACTATGGCTACACCTTC. Translating gives CASSEMPANYGYTF.

The sample holds many counts of this clonotype. The chain combines TRBV24-1 with TRBJ2-7, with TRBD1 matching 7 bases. V dropped 2 bases and J dropped 3; count of bases not matched to a gene: 6. CDR1 is KGHDR and CDR2 is SFDVKD in the germline V gene. CDR3 size: 15 residues. CDR3 residues: CATSDSGRGSYEQYF. CDR3 bases: TGTGCCACCAGTGATTCAGGCAGGGGGAGCTACGAGCAGTACTTC.